This TCR beta chain was sequenced during a study of T cell responses to AZD1222 COVID-19 vaccine (dated by TCRdb to the early 2020s). Some background on the complete study: A total of 233 trial participants underwent TCR sequencing, of whom about 210 received two doses of AZD1222 and around 25 received two doses of the MenACWY control vaccine. Trial participants were enrolled by age into subgroups of 18-55, 56-69 and 70-plus years, and roughly 160, 29 and 62 TCR-sequenced participants, respectively, were included in these subgroups.

General findings and caveats noted by the study authors: No day 14 peak-response samples were available, so repertoires were characterized only after the peak T cell response. Only six or seven AZD1222 recipients were SARS-CoV-2 seropositive at baseline, limiting conclusions about previously exposed vaccinees. Reportedly, close to half of the unique spike-specific TCRs recognized epitopes lying outside the regions that are mutated in the B.1.351 and B.1.1.7 variants. In the small 56-69-year group, the increase in depth fell short of significance, most likely because of low power. Participants were mostly white British and included more females than males, and it was suggested by the authors that clonal diversity may have been underestimated. Spike-specific TCR breadth and depth rose significantly after two AZD1222 doses compared with day 0 and with MenACWY recipients. The vaccine-associated CD4 TCRs covered the entire spike protein, and the dominant responses fell in regions 160-218 and 743-854.

The time point label, read with the paper, signifies: about 28 days (+/-7) after the second vaccine dose. AZD1222 recipients whose second dose came at about 4 weeks and those whose second dose came at about 12 weeks were combined into one group, since spike-specific TCR depth and breadth did not differ between the two schedules. Vaccinee samples were obtained from the UK trials COV001 and COV002, which included a single-blind randomized controlled phase 2/3 trial of AZD1222 (ChAdOx1 nCoV-19) in healthy adults. For TCRbeta chain sequencing, PBMC samples from trial participants were taken at day 0 and at day 28 after the second dose. Looking up the germline V gene yields CDR1 SGHTS and CDR2 YDEGEE. V loses 6 bases at its end and J loses 7 bases; junction bases beyond the gene matches: 10. There are 14 amino acids in the CDR3, from cysteine to phenylalanine inclusive. Of the read, only the CDR3 DNA is kept; its 42 bases are in frame from base 1.

The CDR3 regions of human TCRbeta chains were subjected to immunosequencing. From the authors' description of their analysis: Repertoire TCRs were matched against a reference library of SARS-CoV-2-specific TCRs generated with the MIRA antigen-specificity platform. Breadth meant the fraction of unique TCRs that were SARS-CoV-2-associated, whereas depth meant the fraction of total T cells that were SARS-CoV-2-associated. Each spike-specific TCR was assigned to its reactive spike region and to a CD4 or CD8 class using the MIRA data. Log10-transformed breadth and depth values were compared by one-way ANOVA with Sidak's multiple comparisons tests. TCRdb carries this immuneACCESS record with in-frame sequences only. Its versions omit some clonotypes, under half of them owing to an unresolved V gene in the studies checked, with the rest unexplained. That table gives V, J and clone size, and the DNA gave D and trimming. This sample holds 150,000 to 200,000 clones; 92% were observed only once. The top ten constitute more than 1.5% of the sample.

On this clone: Its antigen is still unknown. Base quality data are lacking; no much larger clone is found one base away.

The clonotype originates from an adult who received the AZD1222 COVID-19 vaccine. The chain is assembled from TRBV5-8 and TRBJ1-2; TRBD1 aligns with 9 central bases. Sequencing used peripheral blood, obtained 28 days after the second AZD1222 dose. The DNA sequence follows: TGTGCCAGCATGAACAGGGGGCGCCTAGGTGGCTACACCTTC. Its protein reads: CASMNRGRLGGYTF.